This entry lists 11 T cell receptor beta chains sequenced from one sample in a study of T cells in Graves' hyperthyroidism and ophthalmopathy. Amplified TCR beta CDR3 regions derived from RNA transcripts. First-round RT-PCR with HTBI primers amplified the TCR CDR3 region. Via MiXCR, TCRdb re-called the multiplex PCR reads, giving one row per CDR3 protein. Here the sample spans some 600,000 distinct CDR3 sequences, around 13% being singletons. Sequenced material: blood. Receptors were obtained from a woman in her twenties or thirties with Graves' hyperthyroidism that later progressed to Graves' ophthalmopathy.

This clonotype showed up just a few times. CDR3 sequence reads: CSARDKGGPYETQYF. DNA for the CDR3: TGCAGTGCTAGAGATAAGGGCGGCCCCTATGAGACCCAGTACTTC. The chain uses TRBV20-1 and TRBJ2-5; D unresolved. Trimming took off 0 bases at V and 5 bases at J, with 16 bases between the two ends. From germline, CDR1 is DFQATT and CDR2 SNEGSKA (reference sequence). The CDR3 consists of 15 residues.

This chain uses TRBV10-2 with TRBJ2-1; D remains ambiguous. The V gene lost 0 bases and the J gene lost 6 bases, with 9 bases spanning the gap. The CDR3 length is 14 residues. Germline V gene data show CDR1 as WSHSY and CDR2 as SAAADI. CDR3 nucleotides: TGCGCCAGCAGTGAGTCGATCCACCCCAATGAGCAGTTCTTC. Translation gives CASSESIHPNEQFF.

This clonotype was detected ten times or more. The rearrangement uses TRBV5-1 and TRBJ1-2, with D possibly matching TRBD1 (5 bases). V dropped 0 bases and J dropped 3 bases, with 12 bases sitting between them. This CDR3 comprises 15 residues. Germline CDR1 is SGHRS and CDR2 is YFSETQ. CDR3 nucleotide sequence: TGCGCCAGCAGCTTGGTTGGGGGATCAGACTATGGCTACACCTTC. Its translation: CASSLVGGSDYGYTF.

This clonotype showed up many times. This chain links TRBV11-2 with TRBJ2-5, with D unresolved. Germline V lookup: CDR1 SGHAT, CDR2 FQNNGV. The CDR3 is 11 amino acids. Trimming took off 4 bases at V and 7 bases at J, with 7 bases between the two ends. The CDR3 region is CASSSSPTQYF. CDR3 in DNA: TGTGCCAGCAGCTCCTCCCCGACCCAGTACTTC.

This clonotype showed up many times. The chain has TRBV12-3 or TRBV12-4 and TRBJ1-5; D is ambiguous. V lost 6 bases, J lost 5 bases, and 14 bases lay in between. The CDR3 contains 14 residues. The DNA for the CDR3 is TGTGCCAGCAGGGGAACCCTATCCGATCAGCCCCAGCATTTT. Its protein is CASRGTLSDQPQHF.

This clonotype was recorded many times. This rearrangement joins TRBV20-1 to TRBJ2-2; D unresolved. Germline V gene lookup returns CDR1 DFQATT and CDR2 SNEGSKA (reference sequence). Trimming removed 5 bases at V and 4 bases at J, with 11 bases between. This CDR3 region has 13 residues. CDR3 region: CSAEAKSTGELFF. Written as DNA, the CDR3 is TGCAGTGCTGAAGCGAAGAGCACCGGGGAGCTGTTTTTT.

In its sample, this clonotype was seen many times. The J gene is TRBJ1-1, the V gene TRBV20-1; D gene uncertain. The CDR3 has 12 amino acids. Trimming removed 2 bases at V and 10 bases at J, with 14 bases between. The germline gives CDR1 DFQATT, CDR2 SNEGSKA (reference sequence). The CDR3 DNA is TGCAGTGCTAGATTCCCTCCTGCGGGAGCTTTCTTT. This encodes CSARFPPAGAFF.

This clonotype was seen a handful of times. The rearrangement joins TRBV19 to TRBJ2-1; 10 positions agree with TRBD2. With 5 bases clipped from V and 1 base from J, the junction kept 5 bases outside the gene matches. The CDR3 runs 16 residues. Germline CDR1 is LNHDA and CDR2 is SQIVND (reference sequence). CDR3 DNA sequence: TGTGCCAGTAGTTCTCCTAGCGGGAGATCCTACAATGAGCAGTTCTTC. This translates into CASSSPSGRSYNEQFF.

The table lists this clonotype with a few counts. The V call is TRBV5-6, the J call TRBJ1-1; possible D gene TRBD1, 6 bases. The length of the CDR3 is 16 residues. The V end lost 2 bases, the J end lost 1 base, and 15 bases lay between the germline ends. In germline, CDR1 is SGHDT, CDR2 YYEEEE. The CDR3 region is CASSLITGGPNTEAFF. For the CDR3, the DNA is TGTGCCAGCAGCTTAATTACCGGGGGGCCGAACACTGAAGCTTTCTTT.

This clonotype has a count of ten or more. The gene calls are TRBV20-1 and TRBJ2-7; 10 positions agree with TRBD1. The CDR3 extends over 16 amino acids. Germline CDR1 and CDR2: DFQATT and SNEGSKA (reference sequence). V gave up 0 bases and J gave up 5 bases; unmatched junction bases: 10. The CDR3 DNA sequence: TGCAGTGCTAGAGATCTACTGGGACAGGGGAGGGACGAGCAGTACTTC. Translated, it gives CSARDLLGQGRDEQYF.

The V call is TRBV5-1, the J call TRBJ1-4; no clear D gene. Germline V CDR1 and CDR2: SGHRS, YFSETQ. V lost 0 bases to trimming and J lost 3 bases, with 9 bases between them. The CDR3 is made up of 15 amino acids. The DNA of the CDR3 is TGCGCCAGCAGCTTGGCCGGCGTTTCTAATGAAAAACTGTTTTTT. Its translation: CASSLAGVSNEKLFF.